Shown below are 16 T cell receptor beta chains from a single sample sequenced in a study of cytomegalovirus exposure and HLA in healthy donors. PCR involved 60 Vbeta and 13 Jbeta primers. Profiled with immunoSEQ multiplex PCR; TCRdb holds only in-frame clones, not every one. The data contain 240,000 or so clones, about 80% of them singletons. Sequencing was carried out using PBMCs. The receptors were sampled from a woman aged 60-75 years in good health and CMV-seropositive.

The J gene is TRBJ1-1, the V gene TRBV9, with D unresolved. The V end was cut by 4 bases, the J end by 3 bases, with 13 bases between. CDR1 and CDR2 (germline): SGDLS, YYNGEE. The CDR3 covers 14 residues. The chain's CDR3 is CASSLEAMDTEAFF. The CDR3 DNA reads TGTGCCAGCAGCCTCGAGGCGATGGACACTGAAGCTTTCTTT.

This chain joins TRBV4-1 and TRBJ1-1; D gene unclear. V shed 2 bases and J shed 1 base, with 14 bases lying between them. The CDR3 has 16 amino acids. Germline V gene lookup returns CDR1 MGHRA and CDR2 YSYEKL. For the CDR3, the DNA is TGCGCCAGCAGCCAACATGAGGGATTGAGGAACACTGAAGCTTTCTTT. Its protein product is CASSQHEGLRNTEAFF.

The chain couples TRBV5-1 to TRBJ2-7; 7 nucleotides match TRBD2. J lost 2 bases, V lost 2 bases, and 10 bases had no gene match. CDR1 SGHRS and CDR2 YFSETQ come from the germline V gene. The CDR3 totals 16 residues. CDR3 sequence (DNA): TGCGCCAGCAGCTTAACGACAGCGGGGATGACCTACGAGCAGTACTTC. Residues: CASSLTTAGMTYEQYF.

The CDR3 region has the DNA TGTGCCAGCAGCGTAGCGGTCAAGAACACTGAAGCTTTCTTT. This encodes CASSVAVKNTEAFF. The J gene is TRBJ1-1, the V gene TRBV9; D is uncertain. CDR3 length equals 14 residues. The germline gives CDR1 SGDLS, CDR2 YYNGEE. The V gene lost 0 bases and the J gene lost 1 base, with 7 bases spanning the gap.

The V gene is TRBV5-6, the J gene TRBJ1-2; D is possibly TRBD1 (5 bases). Germline lookup yields CDR1 SGHDT and CDR2 YYEEEE. V was trimmed by 7 bases and J by 3 bases, leaving 19 bases between them. This CDR3 has 15 amino acids. CDR3 residues: CASLVWGPDHYGYTF. Written as DNA, the CDR3 is TGTGCCAGCTTGGTATGGGGCCCCGATCACTATGGCTACACCTTC.

The genes are TRBV29-1 and TRBJ2-7; 10 bases fit TRBD2. The V gene end was trimmed by 4 bases and the J gene end by 5 bases; junction bases not matched to a gene: 11. Germline loops: CDR1 SQVTM, CDR2 ANQGSEA. This CDR3 region has 15 residues. The CDR3 spells CSVGGLAGALNEQYF. The CDR3 nucleotides are TGCAGCGTTGGGGGGCTAGCGGGAGCATTGAACGAGCAGTACTTC.

The rearrangement joins TRBV5-1 to TRBJ1-1; D gene uncertain. Germline V gene lookup returns CDR1 SGHRS and CDR2 YFSETQ. Trimming shortened V by 2 bases and J by 0 bases, and 8 bases separated the two germline ends. CDR3 length: 14 amino acids. CDR3 residues: CASSFNTMNTEAFF. The CDR3 DNA follows: TGCGCCAGCAGCTTCAACACCATGAACACTGAAGCTTTCTTT.

The chain joins TRBV2 to TRBJ1-1; 9 bases agree with TRBD1. This CDR3 region has 14 residues. V lost 5 bases, J lost 6 bases, and 7 bases stayed unmatched. In germline, CDR1 is SNHLY, CDR2 FYNNEI. The CDR3 sequence is CASSSDRGGPEAFF. The CDR3 DNA reads TGTGCCAGCAGTTCCGACAGGGGGGGACCTGAAGCTTTCTTT.

V and J are TRBV4-1 and TRBJ2-1, with unresolved D. Trimming left V 0 bases short and J 6 bases short, with 6 bases between. This CDR3 comprises 13 residues. The germline V gene has CDR1 MGHRA and CDR2 YSYEKL. The CDR3 bases are TGCGCCAGCAGCCAAGATGTGCGCAATGAGCAGTTCTTC. Translated: CASSQDVRNEQFF.

The V gene is TRBV21-1, the J gene TRBJ2-3; the table's TRBD2 call for D was not verified on the DNA. TRBV21-1 is a documented pseudogene. The CDR3 spans 16 residues. CDR3 coding DNA: TGTGCCAGCAGCAAAGAAGGAGCGGATAGCACAGATACGCAGTATTTT. This gives the protein CASSKEGADSTDTQYF.

The genes are TRBV11-3 and TRBJ2-7; 9 bases match TRBD1. This CDR3 is 13 amino acids long. Trimming at V came to 4 bases and at J to 5 bases, leaving 3 bases not matched to a gene. Germline V gene sequence: CDR1 SGHNT, CDR2 YENEEA. The CDR3 protein is CASSSGTGNEQYF. CDR3 in DNA: TGTGCCAGCAGCTCCGGGACAGGGAACGAGCAGTACTTC.

V usage is TRBV5-4 and J usage is TRBJ2-7, with 10 bases fitting TRBD2. Germline V gives CDR1 SGHNT, CDR2 YYREEE (reference sequence). The CDR3 is 15 amino acids. V gave up 0 bases and J gave up 5 bases; unmatched junction bases: 5. CDR3 amino acids: CASSLGGLAGDEQYF. CDR3 coding DNA: TGTGCCAGCAGCTTGGGGGGGCTAGCGGGAGACGAGCAGTACTTC.

V usage is TRBV7-2 and J usage is TRBJ2-7, with TRBD2 matching 14 bases. The V segment lost 4 bases and the J segment 7 bases; nucleotides outside the gene matches: 6. From germline, CDR1 is SGHTA and CDR2 FQGNSA. The CDR3 is 15 residues long. CDR3 sequence reads: CASSSGLAGAGEQYF. For the CDR3, the DNA is TGTGCCAGCAGCTCGGGACTAGCGGGAGCGGGGGAGCAGTACTTC.

The chain uses TRBV7-3 and TRBJ2-5; TRBD1 matches at 9 bases. Germline assignment: CDR1 SGHTA and CDR2 FQGTGA. V was pared by 5 bases and J by 5 bases, with 12 bases of the junction left unmatched. The CDR3 sequence is 16 residues long. This chain's CDR3 is CASSDTGTGPRETQYF. The CDR3 DNA reads TGTGCCAGCAGCGACACCGGGACAGGGCCGAGGGAGACCCAGTACTTC.

In regard to this clone: An end of the junction does not agree with germline; a read error may underlie this. J is TRBJ1-6 and V is TRBV10-3, with TRBD1 matching 7 bases. The germline gives CDR1 ENHRY, CDR2 SYGVKD. This CDR3 region has 14 residues. For the CDR3, the DNA is TGTGCCATCAGGGGGGACAGAGTTAATTCGCCCCTCCACTTT. As protein: CAIRGDRVNSPLHF.

The rearrangement links TRBV5-1 to TRBJ2-7, with TRBD1 matching 12 bases. The V gene end was trimmed by 3 bases and the J gene end by 5 bases; junction bases not matched to a gene: 6. From germline, CDR1 is SGHRS and CDR2 YFSETQ. The CDR3 has 15 residues. DNA for the CDR3: TGCGCCAGCAGCTCAATGGGACAGGGGGCGGACGAGCAGTACTTC. Translated, it gives CASSSMGQGADEQYF. The whole variable domain, filled in from reference TRBV5-1 and TRBJ2-7, reads KAGVTQTPRYLIKTRGQQVTLSCSPISGHRSVSWYQQTPGQGLQFLFEYFSETQRNKGNFPGRFSGRQFSNSRSEMNVSTLELGDSALYLCASSSMGQGADEQYFGPGTRLTVT.